What follows describes a single T cell receptor (beta chain). TCRdb keeps only in-frame clones here, not all; method: immunoSEQ multiplex PCR. Altogether over 200,000 clones are present, 70% to 90% being singletons, with the ten largest covering under 2.5%. The sample originates from a study of blood T cell repertoires in COVID-19. Study-wide context: The cDNA or gDNA used as material had been derived from T cells, B-cell-depleted T cells, or PBMCs.

The V gene end was trimmed by 5 bases and the J gene end by 5 bases; junction bases not matched to a gene: 5. Germline V CDR1 and CDR2: MDHEN, SYDVKM. The CDR3 length is 15 residues. Sequenced: PBMCs or T cells enriched from blood (not recorded which). J is TRBJ2-5 and V is TRBV28, with 13 bases aligning to TRBD2. This TCR derives from a woman aged 45-65 years who had recovered from COVID-19. DNA of the CDR3: TGTGCCAGCAGTCCATGGACTAGCGGGAGTGAGACCCAGTACTTC. It is translated as CASSPWTSGSETQYF.